The 6 T cell receptor beta chains below were found in one sample sequenced in a study of blood T cell repertoires in COVID-19. Sequenced by immunoSEQ multiplex PCR; TCRdb stores in-frame clones only, minus some. The table lists around 160,000 clones, around four fifths of them singletons, with around 40% in the top ten. Sequenced input: peripheral blood. The source of these receptors is a human donor in a cohort sampled during active COVID-19.

This chain uses TRBV6-1 with TRBJ1-2, with 8 bases that match TRBD1. Germline V CDR1 and CDR2: MNHNS, SASEGT. The CDR3 consists of 14 residues. V lost 0 bases, J lost 8 bases, and 5 bases stayed unmatched. In DNA, the CDR3 is TGTGCCAGCAGTGAAGCGGACAGGGCTGCGGGCTACACCTTC. Translation: CASSEADRAAGYTF.

The chain carries TRBV5-1 and TRBJ2-3; D is perhaps TRBD1 (5 bases). The CDR3 has 15 residues. Germline lookup yields CDR1 SGHRS and CDR2 YFSETQ. Deletions cut 0 bases from V and 0 bases from J, with 8 bases between. The CDR3 sequence: CASSLEGASTDTQYF. The CDR3, as DNA: TGCGCCAGCAGCTTGGAAGGGGCCAGCACAGATACGCAGTATTTT.

The chain joins TRBV19 to TRBJ1-1; the match to TRBD1 covers 12 bases. This CDR3 spans 15 amino acids. Per the germline V gene, CDR1 is LNHDA and CDR2 is SQIVND (reference sequence). V was pared by 9 bases and J by 5 bases, with 10 bases of the junction left unmatched. CDR3: CASSGTGGRWTEAFF. The CDR3 DNA is TGTGCCAGCTCAGGGACAGGGGGCCGGTGGACTGAAGCTTTCTTT.

This chain connects TRBV5-1 to TRBJ2-2, with 9 bases matching TRBD1. This CDR3 has 16 amino acids. Germline V gene lookup returns CDR1 SGHRS and CDR2 YFSETQ. V shed 2 bases, J shed 4 bases, and the junction held 6 bases outside the gene matches. The CDR3 nucleotides read TGCGCCAGCAGCTTCTCCGGGACAGGGCTCACCGGGGAGCTGTTTTTT. Protein: CASSFSGTGLTGELFF.

The chain uses TRBV19 and TRBJ2-7; TRBD2 agrees at 11 bases. The CDR3 length is 15 residues. Germline CDR1 LNHDA, CDR2 SQIVND (reference sequence). J gave up 1 base and V 4 bases, and 3 bases lay outside the gene matches. CDR3: CASSKGTSGSYEQYF. The CDR3 DNA sequence: TGTGCCAGTAGTAAAGGGACTAGCGGTTCCTACGAGCAGTACTTC.

This clone was detected ten times or more. The V gene is TRBV7-9, the J gene TRBJ1-2, with TRBD1 matching over 9 bases. Germline values: CDR1 SEHNR, CDR2 FQNEAQ (reference sequence). The CDR3 is 14 residues long. After removal of 5 bases from V and 7 bases from J, the junction contained 8 bases not matched to a gene. As DNA, the CDR3 is TGTGCCAGCAGCCAGAGGGACAGGGAGGGTGGCTACACCTTC. It codes for CASSQRDREGGYTF.